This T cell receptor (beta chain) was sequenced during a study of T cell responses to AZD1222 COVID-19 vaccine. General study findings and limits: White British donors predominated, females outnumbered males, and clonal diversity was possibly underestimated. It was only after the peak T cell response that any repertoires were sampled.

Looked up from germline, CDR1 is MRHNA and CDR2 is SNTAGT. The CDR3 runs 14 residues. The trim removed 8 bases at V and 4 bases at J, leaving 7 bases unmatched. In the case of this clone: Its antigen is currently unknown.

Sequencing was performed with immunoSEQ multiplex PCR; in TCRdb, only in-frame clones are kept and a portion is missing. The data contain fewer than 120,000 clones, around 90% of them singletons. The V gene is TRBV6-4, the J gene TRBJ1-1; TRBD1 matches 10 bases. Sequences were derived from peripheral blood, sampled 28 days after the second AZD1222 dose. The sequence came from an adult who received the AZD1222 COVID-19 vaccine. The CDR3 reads CASDRGRGSTEAFF. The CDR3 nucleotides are TGTGCCAGCGACAGGGGGCGCGGGAGCACTGAAGCTTTCTTT.